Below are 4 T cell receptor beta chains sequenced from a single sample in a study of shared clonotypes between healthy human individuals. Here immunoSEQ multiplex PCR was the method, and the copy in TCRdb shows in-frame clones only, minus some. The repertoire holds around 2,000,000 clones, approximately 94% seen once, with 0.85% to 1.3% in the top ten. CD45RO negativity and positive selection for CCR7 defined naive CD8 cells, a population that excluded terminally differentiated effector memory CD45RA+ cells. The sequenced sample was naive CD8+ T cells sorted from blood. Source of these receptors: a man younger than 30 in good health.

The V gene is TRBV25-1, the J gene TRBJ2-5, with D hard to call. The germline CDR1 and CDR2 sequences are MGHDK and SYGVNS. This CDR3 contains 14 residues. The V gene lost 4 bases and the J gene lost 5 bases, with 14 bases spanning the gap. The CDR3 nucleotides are TGTGCCAGCAGTGGCCCCACGGGTCGGGAGACCCAGTACTTC. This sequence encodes CASSGPTGRETQYF.

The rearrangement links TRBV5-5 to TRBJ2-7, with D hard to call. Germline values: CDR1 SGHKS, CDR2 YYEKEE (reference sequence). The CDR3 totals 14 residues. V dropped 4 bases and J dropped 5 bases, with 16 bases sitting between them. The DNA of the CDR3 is TGTGCCAGCAGCCTTCCGACGGAAAGGGACGAGCAGTACTTC. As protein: CASSLPTERDEQYF.

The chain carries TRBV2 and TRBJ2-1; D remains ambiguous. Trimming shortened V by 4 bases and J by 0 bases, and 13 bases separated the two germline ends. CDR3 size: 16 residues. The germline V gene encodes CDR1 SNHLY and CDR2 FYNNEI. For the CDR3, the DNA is TGTGCCAGCAGTGGCCTCGTGCCGAGCTCCTACAATGAGCAGTTCTTC. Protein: CASSGLVPSSYNEQFF.

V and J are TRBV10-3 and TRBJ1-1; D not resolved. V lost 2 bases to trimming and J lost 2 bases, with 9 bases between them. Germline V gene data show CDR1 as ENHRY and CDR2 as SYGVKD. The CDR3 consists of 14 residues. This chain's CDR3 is CAISEPVNNTEAFF. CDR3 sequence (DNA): TGTGCCATCAGTGAGCCAGTTAATAACACTGAAGCTTTCTTT.